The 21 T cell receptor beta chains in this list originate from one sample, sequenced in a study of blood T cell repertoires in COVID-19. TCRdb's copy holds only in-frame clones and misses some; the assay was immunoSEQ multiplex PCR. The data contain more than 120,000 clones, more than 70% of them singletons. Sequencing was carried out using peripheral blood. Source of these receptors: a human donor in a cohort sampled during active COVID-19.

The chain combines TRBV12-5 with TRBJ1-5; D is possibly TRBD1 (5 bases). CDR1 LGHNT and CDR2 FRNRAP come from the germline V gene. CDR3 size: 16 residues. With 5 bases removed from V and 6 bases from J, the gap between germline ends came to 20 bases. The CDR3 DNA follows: TGTGCTAGTGGTCACCGCCTGGACATTGGGGCTCAGCCCCAGCATTTT. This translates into CASGHRLDIGAQPQHF.

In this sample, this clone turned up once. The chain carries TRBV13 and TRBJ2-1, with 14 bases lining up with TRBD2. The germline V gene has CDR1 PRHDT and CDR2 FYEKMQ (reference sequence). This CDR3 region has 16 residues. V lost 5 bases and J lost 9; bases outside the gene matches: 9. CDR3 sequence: CASSRKSGTSGGEQFF. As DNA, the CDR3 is TGTGCCAGCAGCCGAAAATCCGGGACTAGCGGGGGTGAGCAGTTCTTC.

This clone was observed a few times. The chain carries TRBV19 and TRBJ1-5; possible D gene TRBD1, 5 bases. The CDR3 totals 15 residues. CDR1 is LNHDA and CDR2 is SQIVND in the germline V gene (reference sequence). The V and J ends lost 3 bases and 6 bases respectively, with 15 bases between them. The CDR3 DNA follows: TGTGCCAGTAGTATCGGTCCCAGGGTTTTTCAGCCCCAGCATTTT. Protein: CASSIGPRVFQPQHF.

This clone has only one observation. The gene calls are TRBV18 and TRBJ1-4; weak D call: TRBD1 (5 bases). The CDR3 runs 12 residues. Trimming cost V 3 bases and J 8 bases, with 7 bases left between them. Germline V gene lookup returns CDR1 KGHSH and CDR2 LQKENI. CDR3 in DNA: TGTGCCAGCTCACCCGCAGGGGAAAAACTGTTTTTT. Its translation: CASSPAGEKLFF.

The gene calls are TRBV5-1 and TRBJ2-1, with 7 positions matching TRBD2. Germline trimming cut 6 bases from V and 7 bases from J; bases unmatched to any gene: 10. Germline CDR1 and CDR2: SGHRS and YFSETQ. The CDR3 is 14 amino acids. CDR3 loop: CASTLTSGVNEQFF. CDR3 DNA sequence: TGCGCCAGCACCCTGACGAGCGGGGTGAATGAGCAGTTCTTC.

The DNA of the CDR3 is TGTGCCATCAGCGATACAGGGACCACTGAAGCTTTCTTT. The encoded protein is CAISDTGTTEAFF. This chain links TRBV10-3 with TRBJ1-1; possible D gene TRBD1, 6 bases. V was clipped by 6 bases and J by 4 bases, with 12 bases between them. From germline, CDR1 is ENHRY and CDR2 SYGVKD. The CDR3 is 13 amino acids.

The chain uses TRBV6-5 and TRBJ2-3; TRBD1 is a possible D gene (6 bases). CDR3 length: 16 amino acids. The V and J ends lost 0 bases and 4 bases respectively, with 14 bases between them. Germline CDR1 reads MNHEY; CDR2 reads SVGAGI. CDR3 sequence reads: CASSYSGRGSPDTQYF. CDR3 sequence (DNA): TGTGCCAGCAGTTACTCAGGCAGGGGTAGCCCAGATACGCAGTATTTT.

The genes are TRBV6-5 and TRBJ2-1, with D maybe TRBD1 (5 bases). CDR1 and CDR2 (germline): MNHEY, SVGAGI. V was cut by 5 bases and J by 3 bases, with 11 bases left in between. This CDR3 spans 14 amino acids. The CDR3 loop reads CASSTGFYYNEQFF. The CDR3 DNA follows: TGTGCCAGCAGTACAGGTTTTTACTACAATGAGCAGTTCTTC.

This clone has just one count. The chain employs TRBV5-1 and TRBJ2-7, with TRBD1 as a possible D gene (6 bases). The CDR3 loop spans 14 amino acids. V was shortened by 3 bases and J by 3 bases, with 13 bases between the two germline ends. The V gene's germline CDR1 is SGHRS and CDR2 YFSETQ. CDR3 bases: TGCGCCAGCAGCTCGGAAGGGGGAAACTACGAGCAGTACTTC. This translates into CASSSEGGNYEQYF.

CDR3 bases: TGTGCCAGCAGCTTCGTAGCAGCTAGCACAGATACGCAGTATTTT. This encodes CASSFVAASTDTQYF. This chain uses TRBV11-1 with TRBJ2-3, with D unresolved. CDR3 size: 15 residues. Germline V gene sequence: CDR1 SGHAT, CDR2 FQDESV (reference sequence). V was shortened by 3 bases and J by 0 bases, with 10 bases between the two germline ends. Variable domain in full (rest from reference TRBV11-1 and TRBJ2-3): EAEVAQSPRYKITEKSQAVAFWCDPISGHATLYWYRQILGQGPELLVQFQDESVVDDSQLPKDRFSAERLKGVDSTLKIQPAELGDSAMYLCASSFVAASTDTQYFGPGTRLTVL.

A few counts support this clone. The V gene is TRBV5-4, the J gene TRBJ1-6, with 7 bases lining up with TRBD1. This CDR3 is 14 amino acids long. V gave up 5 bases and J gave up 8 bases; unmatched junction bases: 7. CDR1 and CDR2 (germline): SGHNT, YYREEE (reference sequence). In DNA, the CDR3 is TGTGCCAGCAGTCCCGGGACAGTTGATTCACCCCTCCACTTT. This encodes CASSPGTVDSPLHF.

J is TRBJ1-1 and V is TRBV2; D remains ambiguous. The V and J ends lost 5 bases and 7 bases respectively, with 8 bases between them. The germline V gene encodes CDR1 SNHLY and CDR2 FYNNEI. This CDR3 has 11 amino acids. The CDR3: CASSRLHEAFF. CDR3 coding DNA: TGTGCCAGCAGTAGACTCCATGAAGCTTTCTTT.

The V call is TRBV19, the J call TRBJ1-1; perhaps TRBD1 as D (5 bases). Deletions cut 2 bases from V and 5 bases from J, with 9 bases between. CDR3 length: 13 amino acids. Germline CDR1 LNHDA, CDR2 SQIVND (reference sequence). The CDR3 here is CASSIRRETEAFF. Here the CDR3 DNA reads TGTGCCAGTAGTATACGCAGGGAAACTGAAGCTTTCTTT.

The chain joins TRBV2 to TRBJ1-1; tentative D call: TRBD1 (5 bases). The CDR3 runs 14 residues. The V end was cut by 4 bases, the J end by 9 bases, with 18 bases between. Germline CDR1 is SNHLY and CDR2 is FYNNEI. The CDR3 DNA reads TGTGCCAGCAGTGGGTCCAGGGCTAACCTGAAAGCTTTCTTT. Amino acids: CASSGSRANLKAFF.

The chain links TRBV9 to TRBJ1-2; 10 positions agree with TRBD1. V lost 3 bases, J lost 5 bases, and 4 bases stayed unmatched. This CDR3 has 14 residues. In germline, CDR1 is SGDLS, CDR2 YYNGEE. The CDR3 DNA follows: TGTGCCAGCAGCGCTGGACAGGGGGGGTATGGCTACACCTTC. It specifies CASSAGQGGYGYTF.

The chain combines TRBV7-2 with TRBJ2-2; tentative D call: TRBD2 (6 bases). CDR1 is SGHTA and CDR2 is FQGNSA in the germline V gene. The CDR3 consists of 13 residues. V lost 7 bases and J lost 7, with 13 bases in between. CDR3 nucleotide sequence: TGTGCCAGCACCAAGGAGACTAGCGGGGAGCTGTTTTTT. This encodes CASTKETSGELFF.

This CDR3 reads CASSDETGPGDNEQFF. CDR3 nucleotides: TGTGCCAGCAGTGACGAGACAGGGCCCGGCGACAATGAGCAGTTCTTC. The chain uses TRBV6-2 or TRBV6-3 and TRBJ2-1; 7 bases are a match to TRBD1. The length of the CDR3 is 16 residues. In germline, CDR1 is MNHEY, CDR2 SVGEGT. Trimming cost V 5 bases and J 5 bases; bases outside gene matches: 12.

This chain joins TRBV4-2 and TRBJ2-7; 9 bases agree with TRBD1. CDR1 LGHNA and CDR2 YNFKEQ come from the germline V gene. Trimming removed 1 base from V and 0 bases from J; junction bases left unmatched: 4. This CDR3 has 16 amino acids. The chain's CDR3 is CASSQGRGQGSYEQYF. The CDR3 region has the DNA TGTGCCAGCAGCCAAGGTAGGGGACAGGGCTCCTACGAGCAGTACTTC.

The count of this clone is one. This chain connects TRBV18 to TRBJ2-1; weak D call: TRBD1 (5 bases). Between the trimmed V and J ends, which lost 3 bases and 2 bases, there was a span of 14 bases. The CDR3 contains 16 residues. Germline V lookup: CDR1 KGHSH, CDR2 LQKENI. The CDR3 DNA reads TGTGCCAGCTCACCCCAGAGACAGTCTCCCTACAATGAGCAGTTCTTC. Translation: CASSPQRQSPYNEQFF.

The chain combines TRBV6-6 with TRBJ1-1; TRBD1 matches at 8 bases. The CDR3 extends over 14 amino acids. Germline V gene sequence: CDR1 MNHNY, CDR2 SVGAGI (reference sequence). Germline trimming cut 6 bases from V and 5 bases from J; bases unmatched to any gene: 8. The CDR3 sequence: CASRTGTGETEAFF. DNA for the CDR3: TGTGCCAGCAGGACCGGGACAGGAGAGACTGAAGCTTTCTTT.

CDR3 in amino acids: CATSATTGKGYNEQFF. The CDR3 nucleotides are TGTGCCACCAGTGCCACGACAGGGAAGGGATACAATGAGCAGTTCTTC. The chain joins TRBV24-1 to TRBJ2-1, with 7 positions matching TRBD1. The J segment lost 4 bases and the V segment lost 5 bases, leaving 10 bases of the junction unmatched. This CDR3 comprises 16 residues. Germline loops: CDR1 KGHDR, CDR2 SFDVKD.